A selection of T cell receptor beta chains follows, all from one sample in a study of T-cell reconstitution after alpha-beta-depleted transplantation in children. TCRdb re-called the PCR reads with MiXCR, one entry per CDR3 protein. The table includes about 240,000 distinct CDR3 sequences, more than 20% detected once. Sequenced material: PBMCs, taken before TCRalphabeta/CD19-depleted stem cell transplant. Every receptor here comes from a girl aged 2-15 years with Fanconi anemia, due to receive a stem cell transplant. CDR3s include the opening cysteine and the closing phenylalanine or tryptophan. Each record gives: CDR3 length, D gene, V gene, clone size, J gene, CDR3 protein, CDR3 DNA. D genes are given only for firm matches. The size of a clone is reported for some rows only, either as once, few or many, or as a class for expanded clones.

cdr3_length: 24
d_call: TRBD2
v_call: TRBV9
clone_size: -
j_call: TRBJ2-5
cdr3_aa: CASSDPTLKAMTGTSGRWPGTQYF
cdr3_nt: TGTGCCAGCAGCGATCCTACCCTTAAGGCCATGACAGGGACTAGCGGGAGGTGGCCGGGGACCCAGTACTTC

cdr3_length: 16
d_call: TRBD2
v_call: TRBV20-1
clone_size: -
j_call: TRBJ2-7
cdr3_aa: CSARRLLAGDTYEQYF
cdr3_nt: TGCAGTGCTAGACGTCTACTAGCGGGAGACACCTACGAGCAGTACTTC

cdr3_length: 13
d_call: -
v_call: TRBV20-1
clone_size: -
j_call: TRBJ2-7
cdr3_aa: CSALTGPSYEQYF
cdr3_nt: TGCAGTGCTCTTACAGGGCCCTCCTACGAGCAGTACTTC

cdr3_length: 14
d_call: -
v_call: TRBV7-9
clone_size: few
j_call: TRBJ2-7
cdr3_aa: CASSFTASLYEQYF
cdr3_nt: TGTGCCAGCAGCTTTACCGCTAGTCTGTACGAGCAGTACTTC

cdr3_length: 15
d_call: TRBD2
v_call: TRBV12-3/TRBV12-4
clone_size: few
j_call: TRBJ2-2
cdr3_aa: CASRPGGVVTGELFF
cdr3_nt: TGTGCCAGCAGACCGGGGGGGGTGGTTACCGGGGAGCTGTTTTTT

cdr3_length: 20
d_call: -
v_call: TRBV4-2
clone_size: -
j_call: TRBJ2-2
cdr3_aa: CASSQDDWASGRLNTGELFF
cdr3_nt: TGTGCCAGCAGCCAAGATGATTGGGCCAGCGGGCGACTAAACACCGGGGAGCTGTTTTTT

cdr3_length: 15
d_call: TRBD2
v_call: TRBV20-1
clone_size: -
j_call: TRBJ2-2
cdr3_aa: CSASHGRPLTGELFF
cdr3_nt: TGCAGTGCTAGTCACGGGAGGCCGCTCACCGGGGAGCTGTTTTTT

cdr3_length: 17
d_call: -
v_call: TRBV11-2
clone_size: -
j_call: TRBJ2-1
cdr3_aa: CASSLPPSQSIYNEQFF
cdr3_nt: TGTGCCAGCAGCTTACCCCCCTCGCAATCCATATACAATGAGCAGTTCTTC

cdr3_length: 15
d_call: -
v_call: TRBV7-3
clone_size: few
j_call: TRBJ2-3
cdr3_aa: CASSLRGFLTDTQYF
cdr3_nt: TGTGCCAGCAGCTTAAGAGGGTTTCTGACAGATACGCAGTATTTT

cdr3_length: 15
d_call: -
v_call: TRBV6-9
clone_size: -
j_call: TRBJ1-1
cdr3_aa: CAASYPTQGNTEAFF
cdr3_nt: TGTGCCGCCAGTTATCCGACTCAAGGGAACACTGAAGCTTTCTTT

cdr3_length: 17
d_call: TRBD2
v_call: TRBV27
clone_size: many
j_call: TRBJ2-1
cdr3_aa: CASSLWSTAGGVSEQFF
cdr3_nt: TGTGCCAGCAGTTTATGGTCGACAGCGGGAGGGGTAAGTGAGCAGTTCTTC